This T cell receptor beta chain comes out of a study of blood T cell repertoires in COVID-19. On the study more broadly: Samples representing acute and convalescent COVID-19 were sourced from the United States, Italy and Spain. In each case, the material was cDNA or gDNA derived from T cells, B-cell-depleted T cells, or PBMCs.

The table lists this clone with a count of one. TCRdb's copy holds only in-frame clones and misses some; the assay was immunoSEQ multiplex PCR. The table shows almost 30,000 clones, with 80% occurring only once. The germline V gene has CDR1 SQVTM and CDR2 ANQGSEA. The CDR3 spans 11 residues. Trimming at V came to 6 bases and at J to 8 bases, leaving 1 base not matched to a gene. Sequencing was carried out using peripheral blood. The V gene is TRBV29-1, the J gene TRBJ1-2, with 12 bases matching TRBD1. This TCR was recovered from a woman in her seventies with acute or convalescent COVID-19. The CDR3 sequence: CSVGTGGGYTF. The CDR3 DNA is TGCAGCGTCGGGACAGGGGGCGGCTACACCTTC.